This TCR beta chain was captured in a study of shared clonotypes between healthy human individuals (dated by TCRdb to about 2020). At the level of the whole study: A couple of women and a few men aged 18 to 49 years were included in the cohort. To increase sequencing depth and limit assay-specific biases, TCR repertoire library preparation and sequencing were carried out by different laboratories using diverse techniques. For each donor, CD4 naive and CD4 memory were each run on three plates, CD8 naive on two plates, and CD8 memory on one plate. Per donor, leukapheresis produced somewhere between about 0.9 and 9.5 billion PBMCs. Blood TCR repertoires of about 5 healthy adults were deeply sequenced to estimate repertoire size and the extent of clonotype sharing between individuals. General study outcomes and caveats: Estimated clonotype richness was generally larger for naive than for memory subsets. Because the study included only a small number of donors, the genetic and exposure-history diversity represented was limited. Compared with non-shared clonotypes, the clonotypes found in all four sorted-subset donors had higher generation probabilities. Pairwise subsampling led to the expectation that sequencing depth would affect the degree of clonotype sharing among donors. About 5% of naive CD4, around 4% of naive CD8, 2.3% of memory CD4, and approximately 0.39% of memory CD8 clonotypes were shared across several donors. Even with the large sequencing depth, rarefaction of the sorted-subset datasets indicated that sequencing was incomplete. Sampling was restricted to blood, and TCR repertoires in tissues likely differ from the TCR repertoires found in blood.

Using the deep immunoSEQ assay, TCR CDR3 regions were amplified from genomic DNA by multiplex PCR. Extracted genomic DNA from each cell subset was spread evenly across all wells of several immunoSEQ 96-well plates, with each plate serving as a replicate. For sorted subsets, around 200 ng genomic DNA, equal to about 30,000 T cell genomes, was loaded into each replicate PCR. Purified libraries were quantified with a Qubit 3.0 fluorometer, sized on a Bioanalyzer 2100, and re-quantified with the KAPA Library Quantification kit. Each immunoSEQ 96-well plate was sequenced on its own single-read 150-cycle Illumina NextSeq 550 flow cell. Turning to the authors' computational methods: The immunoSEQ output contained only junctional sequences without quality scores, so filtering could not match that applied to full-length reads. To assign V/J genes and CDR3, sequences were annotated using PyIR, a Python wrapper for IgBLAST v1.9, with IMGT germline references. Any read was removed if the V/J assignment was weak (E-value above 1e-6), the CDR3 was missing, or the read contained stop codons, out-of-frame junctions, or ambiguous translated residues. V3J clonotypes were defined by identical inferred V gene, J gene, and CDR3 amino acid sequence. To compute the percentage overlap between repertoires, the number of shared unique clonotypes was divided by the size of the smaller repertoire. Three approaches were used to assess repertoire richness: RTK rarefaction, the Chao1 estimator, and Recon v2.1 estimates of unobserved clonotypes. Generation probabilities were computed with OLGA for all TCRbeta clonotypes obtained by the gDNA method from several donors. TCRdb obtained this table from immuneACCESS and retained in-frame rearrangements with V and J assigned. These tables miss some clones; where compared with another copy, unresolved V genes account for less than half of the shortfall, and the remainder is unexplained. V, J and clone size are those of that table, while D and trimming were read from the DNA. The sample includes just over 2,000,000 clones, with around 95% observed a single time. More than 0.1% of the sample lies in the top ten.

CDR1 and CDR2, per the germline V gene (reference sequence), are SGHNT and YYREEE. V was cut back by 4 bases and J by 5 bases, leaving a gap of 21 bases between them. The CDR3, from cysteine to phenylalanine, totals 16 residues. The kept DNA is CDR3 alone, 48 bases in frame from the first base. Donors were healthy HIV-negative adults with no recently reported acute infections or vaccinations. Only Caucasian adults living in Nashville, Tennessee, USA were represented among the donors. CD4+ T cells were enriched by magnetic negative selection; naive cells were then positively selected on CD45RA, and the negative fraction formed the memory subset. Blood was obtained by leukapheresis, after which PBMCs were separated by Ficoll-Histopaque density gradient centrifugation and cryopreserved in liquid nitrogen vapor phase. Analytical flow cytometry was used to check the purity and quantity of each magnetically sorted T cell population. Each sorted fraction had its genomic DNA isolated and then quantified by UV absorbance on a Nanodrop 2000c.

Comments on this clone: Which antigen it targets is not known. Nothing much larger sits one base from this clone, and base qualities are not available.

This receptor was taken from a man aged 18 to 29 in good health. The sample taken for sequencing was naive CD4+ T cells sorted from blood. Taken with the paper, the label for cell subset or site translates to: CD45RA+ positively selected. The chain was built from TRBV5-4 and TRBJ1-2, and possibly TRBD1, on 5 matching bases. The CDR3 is CASSTRTAGPDYGYTF. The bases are TGTGCCAGCAGCACCCGGACCGCGGGACCTGATTATGGCTACACCTTC.